One sample yielded the 25 T cell receptor beta chains listed below, sequenced in a study of blood T cell repertoires in COVID-19. Clones were read by immunoSEQ multiplex PCR, and TCRdb kept only the in-frame ones, dropping some. The sample includes 90,000 or so clones, 90% to 95% of them seen just once. The material sequenced was peripheral blood. Source of these receptors: a human donor with active COVID-19. The donor label of this sample is uncertain.

J is TRBJ1-1 and V is TRBV20-1, with a weak D call TRBD1 (5 bases). The CDR3 has 12 residues. Germline V gives CDR1 DFQATT, CDR2 SNEGSKA (reference sequence). V was pared by 5 bases and J by 2 bases, with 9 bases between. CDR3 in DNA: TGCAGTGCTTGTGACAGTAACACTGAAGCTTTCTTT. It encodes CSACDSNTEAFF.

The V call is TRBV9, the J call TRBJ1-2; 9 nucleotides agree with TRBD1. The CDR3 totals 15 residues. Trimming cost V 3 bases and J 0 bases; bases outside gene matches: 3. Germline V gives CDR1 SGDLS, CDR2 YYNGEE. CDR3 sequence reads: CASSAQGAPNYGYTF. The CDR3 DNA reads as TGTGCCAGCAGCGCACAGGGGGCGCCTAACTATGGCTACACCTTC.

This chain connects TRBV7-2 to TRBJ1-5; 12 nucleotides match TRBD1. CDR3 length: 19 amino acids. CDR1 is SGHTA, CDR2 FQGNSA, per germline. J was trimmed by 0 bases and V by 3 bases; bases with no gene match: 9. Here the CDR3 reads CASSFNPGTGGISNQPQHF. CDR3 in DNA: TGTGCCAGCAGCTTCAACCCCGGGACAGGGGGCATTAGCAATCAGCCCCAGCATTTT.

The rearrangement uses TRBV2 and TRBJ2-1, with 12 nucleotides matching TRBD2. Germline CDR1 SNHLY, CDR2 FYNNEI. This CDR3 region has 14 residues. Germline trimming cut 5 bases from V and 6 bases from J; bases unmatched to any gene: 2. The CDR3 loop is CASSRLAGVNEQFF. CDR3 DNA sequence: TGTGCCAGCAGTCGACTAGCGGGGGTCAATGAGCAGTTCTTC. The full variable domain, with the rest looked up from reference TRBV2 and TRBJ2-1, is EPEVTQTPSHQVTQMGQEVILRCVPISNHLYFYWYRQILGQKVEFLVSFYNNEISEKSEIFDDQFSVERPDGSNFTLKIRSTKLEDSAMYFCASSRLAGVNEQFFGPGTRLTVL.

The chain links TRBV5-5 to TRBJ1-2; D remains unclear. Between the trimmed V and J ends, which lost 0 bases and 4 bases, there was a span of 10 bases. The CDR3 has 14 amino acids. The germline gives CDR1 SGHKS, CDR2 YYEKEE (reference sequence). CDR3 loop: CASSLAGQPYGYTF. CDR3 DNA: TGTGCCAGCAGCTTGGCGGGTCAGCCCTATGGCTACACCTTC.

This clone was recorded once. The chain uses TRBV5-6 and TRBJ2-1; D perhaps matches TRBD1 (5 bases). The CDR3 has 15 residues. Looked up from germline, CDR1 is SGHDT and CDR2 is YYEEEE. V gave up 1 base and J gave up 7 bases, with 15 bases separating them. The CDR3 DNA reads TGTGCCAGCAGCTTGCGGGCAGGGTTTTGGAATGAGCAGTTCTTC. Residues: CASSLRAGFWNEQFF.

The J gene is TRBJ1-6, the V gene TRBV28; no reliable D call. Trimming took 7 bases from V and 7 from J, leaving 14 bases between them. CDR1 is MDHEN and CDR2 is SYDVKM in the germline V gene. There are 14 residues in the CDR3. This chain's CDR3 is CASMGGLGNSPLHF. The CDR3 DNA reads as TGTGCCAGCATGGGAGGACTGGGGAATTCACCCCTCCACTTT.

This rearrangement joins TRBV12-3 or TRBV12-4 to TRBJ1-4, with a weak D call TRBD1 (6 bases). This CDR3 region has 13 residues. Trimming pared 5 bases from V and 10 bases from J, leaving 14 bases between. The CDR3 spells CASSITGIGKLFF. The CDR3 coding sequence is TGTGCCAGCAGTATAACAGGGATTGGAAAACTGTTTTTT.

This chain joins TRBV6-2 or TRBV6-3 and TRBJ2-7, with D possibly matching TRBD2 (6 bases). Germline V gives CDR1 MNHEY, CDR2 SVGEGT. The germline V and J ends were trimmed by 3 bases and 7 bases, with 7 bases remaining between them. CDR3 length: 11 residues. The CDR3 here is CASSYGGEQYF. The CDR3 DNA reads TGTGCCAGCAGTTATGGGGGGGAGCAGTACTTC.

The chain uses TRBV7-9 and TRBJ2-2; 7 nucleotides agree with TRBD1. Germline V gene lookup returns CDR1 SEHNR and CDR2 FQNEAQ (reference sequence). This CDR3 comprises 14 residues. The V gene end was trimmed by 6 bases and the J gene end by 3 bases; junction bases not matched to a gene: 4. In nucleotides, the CDR3 is TGTGCCAGCAGGTCGCAGGGGGACACCGGGGAGCTGTTTTTT. Translating it yields CASRSQGDTGELFF.

The chain carries TRBV5-4 and TRBJ2-2; weak D call: TRBD2 (6 bases). V was trimmed by 0 bases and J by 4 bases, leaving 13 bases between them. CDR1 SGHNT and CDR2 YYREEE come from the germline V gene (reference sequence). The CDR3 runs to 16 residues. CDR3 nucleotides: TGTGCCAGCAGCTTGGCCGCGGGGTTCCTCACCGGGGAGCTGTTTTTT. It yields the protein CASSLAAGFLTGELFF.

This clone is a singleton in its sample. This chain uses TRBV7-2 with TRBJ2-7; 12 bases map to TRBD2. With 5 bases clipped from V and 1 base from J, the junction kept 3 bases outside the gene matches. Looked up from germline, CDR1 is SGHTA and CDR2 is FQGNSA. The CDR3 is 15 amino acids. CDR3 nucleotide sequence: TGTGCCAGCAGCCCGACTAGCGGGGGTTCCTACGAGCAGTACTTC. It codes for CASSPTSGGSYEQYF.

This clone was seen once. In DNA form, the CDR3 reads TGTGCCAGCAGCCCTTCTAGCGGGGGGGCCAGCCCTGAGCAGTTCTTC. Amino acids: CASSPSSGGASPEQFF. V gene TRBV7-2 combines with J gene TRBJ2-1; 12 positions agree with TRBD2. Germline assignment: CDR1 SGHTA and CDR2 FQGNSA. Losses at the gene ends were 5 bases for V and 9 bases for J; bases not matched to a gene: 11. This CDR3 has 16 residues.

The chain couples TRBV19 to TRBJ2-3; 7 nucleotides agree with TRBD1. Trimming removed 8 bases from V and 1 base from J; junction bases left unmatched: 3. CDR1 is LNHDA and CDR2 is SQIVND in the germline V gene (reference sequence). The CDR3 loop spans 13 amino acids. The CDR3: CASGTAGTDTQYF. The CDR3 DNA is TGTGCCAGTGGGACAGCGGGCACAGATACGCAGTATTTT. Variable domain in full (rest from reference TRBV19 and TRBJ2-3): DGGITQSPKYLFRKEGQNVTLSCEQNLNHDAMYWYRQDPGQGLRLIYYSQIVNDFQKGDIAEGYSVSREKKESFPLTVTSAQKNPTAFYLCASGTAGTDTQYFGPGTRLTVL.

The chain uses TRBV4-2 and TRBJ2-3; TRBD1 agrees at 7 bases. CDR3 size: 15 residues. V lost 3 bases, J lost 2 bases, and 5 bases stayed unmatched. Per the germline V gene, CDR1 is LGHNA and CDR2 is YNFKEQ. CDR3 coding DNA: TGTGCCAGCAGCCACGGGACAGAGAACACAGATACGCAGTATTTT. Its translation: CASSHGTENTDTQYF.

The chain recombines TRBV13 with TRBJ1-1; 9 nucleotides align to TRBD1. The CDR3 contains 13 residues. Germline-derived CDR1 and CDR2 are PRHDT and FYEKMQ (reference sequence). The V gene end was trimmed by 4 bases and the J gene end by 7 bases; junction bases not matched to a gene: 4. CDR3 DNA: TGTGCCAGCAGCTCCGACAGGGGGAGTGAAGCTTTCTTT. Translation: CASSSDRGSEAFF.

This clone was counted only a few times. The CDR3: CASSEGAGRLSYEQYF. In DNA form, the CDR3 reads TGTGCCAGCAGTGAAGGCGCCGGCAGGCTCTCCTACGAGCAGTACTTC. The V gene is TRBV6-1, the J gene TRBJ2-7, with no clear D. Germline CDR1 and CDR2: MNHNS and SASEGT. This CDR3 has 16 amino acids. With 1 base removed from V and 0 bases from J, the gap between germline ends came to 13 bases.

This chain uses TRBV7-9 with TRBJ2-7; D might be TRBD2 (6 bases). The CDR3 runs to 15 residues. Per the germline V gene, CDR1 is SEHNR and CDR2 is FQNEAQ (reference sequence). Trimming cost V 5 bases and J 6 bases, with 20 bases left between them. The CDR3, as DNA: TGTGCCAGCAGCCACTCACCGGTAGCGGTGAGCGAGCAGTACTTC. This codes for CASSHSPVAVSEQYF.

This clone was detected only once. V is TRBV7-9 and J is TRBJ2-5, with D possibly being TRBD2 (6 bases). V gave up 6 bases and J gave up 2 bases, with 10 bases separating them. The germline CDR1 and CDR2 sequences are SEHNR and FQNEAQ (reference sequence). The CDR3 length is 13 residues. CDR3 sequence (DNA): TGTGCCAGCAGACCTGGACTACAAGAGACCCAGTACTTC. It codes for CASRPGLQETQYF.

The chain couples TRBV3-1 (or the pseudogene TRBV3-2) to TRBJ1-2, with 7 nucleotides matching TRBD1. The CDR3 has 16 amino acids. Germline lookup yields CDR1 LGHDT and CDR2 YNNKEL (reference sequence). The V gene end was trimmed by 1 base and the J gene end by 5 bases; junction bases not matched to a gene: 10. This chain's CDR3 is CASSQAGGDRIYGYTF. Here the CDR3 DNA reads TGTGCCAGCAGCCAAGCTGGAGGGGACAGAATATATGGCTACACCTTC.

The V and J genes are TRBV5-1 and TRBJ1-2; unclear D gene. Trimming removed 7 bases at V and 1 base at J, with 8 bases between. The germline V gene encodes CDR1 SGHRS and CDR2 YFSETQ. This CDR3 region has 12 residues. CDR3 sequence reads: CASGDFNYGYTF. The CDR3 coding sequence is TGCGCCAGCGGAGATTTTAACTATGGCTACACCTTC.

In nucleotides, the CDR3 is TGTGCCAGCAGCCAAGAACCGGGACAGAAGCTTTACCAAGAGACCCAGTACTTC. The encoded protein is CASSQEPGQKLYQETQYF. The chain employs TRBV5-4 and TRBJ2-5; 7 nucleotides line up with TRBD1. Germline trimming cut 4 bases from V and 0 bases from J; bases unmatched to any gene: 15. The germline V gene encodes CDR1 SGHNT and CDR2 YYREEE (reference sequence). The CDR3 contains 18 residues.

In this sample, this clone turned up a few times. V is TRBV5-5 and J is TRBJ1-5; D perhaps matches TRBD1 (5 bases). V gave up 0 bases and J gave up 4 bases, with 8 bases separating them. Per the germline V gene, CDR1 is SGHKS and CDR2 is YYEKEE (reference sequence). The CDR3 sequence is 14 residues long. CDR3 amino acids: CASSLGGENQPQHF. In nucleotides, the CDR3 is TGTGCCAGCAGCTTGGGGGGGGAGAATCAGCCCCAGCATTTT.

The chain uses TRBV6-6 and TRBJ2-2, with 7 bases that match TRBD1. Losses at the gene ends were 2 bases for V and 0 bases for J; bases not matched to a gene: 3. The CDR3 is 16 residues long. Germline CDR1 and CDR2: MNHNY and SVGAGI (reference sequence). The CDR3 coding sequence is TGTGCCAGCAGTTACGGGACAGCCCCGAACACCGGGGAGCTGTTTTTT. Translated, it gives CASSYGTAPNTGELFF.

CDR3 DNA sequence: TGCGCCAGCAGCTCAAGGACAGGGATGGACGAGCAGTACTTC. Amino acids: CASSSRTGMDEQYF. The J gene is TRBJ2-7, the V gene TRBV5-1, with 8 bases lining up with TRBD1. Losses at the gene ends were 3 bases for V and 5 bases for J; bases not matched to a gene: 7. Per germline, CDR1 SGHRS and CDR2 YFSETQ. The CDR3 covers 14 residues.